The clone carrying this T cell receptor beta chain showed up many times. The CDR3 is 14 amino acids. V dropped 7 bases and J dropped 6; count of bases not matched to a gene: 8. From the RACE reads, TCRdb called clonotypes with MiXCR, one entry per CDR3 protein. In the table there are about 300,000 distinct CDR3 sequences, approximately 5% of which are singletons. This sample is part of a study of human T cells and chemical hapten exposure. Specified time point: pre-sensitization, week 0. The treatment was: therapeutic diphenylcyclopropenone sensitization with weekly scalp DPC. The chain employs TRBV12-3 or TRBV12-4 and TRBJ2-5; 10 bases are shared with TRBD2. The sequences come from whole blood, collected in connection with sensitization to the hapten diphenylcyclopropenone (DPC). The receptor was isolated from a young woman with alopecia areata. Some clones in this sample may be carry-over from other donors' samples. CDR3 DNA sequence: TGTGCCAGCACCTCCGGGACTAGCGAGAAGACCCAGTACTTC. This translates into CASTSGTSEKTQYF.